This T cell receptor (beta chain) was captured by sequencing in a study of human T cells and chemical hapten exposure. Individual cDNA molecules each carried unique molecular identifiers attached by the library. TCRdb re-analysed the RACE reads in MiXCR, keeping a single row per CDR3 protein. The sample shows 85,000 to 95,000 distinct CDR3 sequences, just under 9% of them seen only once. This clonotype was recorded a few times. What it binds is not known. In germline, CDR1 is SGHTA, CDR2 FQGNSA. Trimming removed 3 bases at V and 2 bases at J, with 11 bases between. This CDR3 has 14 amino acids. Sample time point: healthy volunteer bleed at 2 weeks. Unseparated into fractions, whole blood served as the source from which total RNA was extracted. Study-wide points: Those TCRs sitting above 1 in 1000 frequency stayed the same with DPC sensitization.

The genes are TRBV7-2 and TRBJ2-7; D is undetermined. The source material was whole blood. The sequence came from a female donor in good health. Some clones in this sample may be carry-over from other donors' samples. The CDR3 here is CASSFIRKPYEQYF. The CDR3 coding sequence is TGTGCCAGCAGCTTTATAAGGAAACCCTACGAGCAGTACTTC.